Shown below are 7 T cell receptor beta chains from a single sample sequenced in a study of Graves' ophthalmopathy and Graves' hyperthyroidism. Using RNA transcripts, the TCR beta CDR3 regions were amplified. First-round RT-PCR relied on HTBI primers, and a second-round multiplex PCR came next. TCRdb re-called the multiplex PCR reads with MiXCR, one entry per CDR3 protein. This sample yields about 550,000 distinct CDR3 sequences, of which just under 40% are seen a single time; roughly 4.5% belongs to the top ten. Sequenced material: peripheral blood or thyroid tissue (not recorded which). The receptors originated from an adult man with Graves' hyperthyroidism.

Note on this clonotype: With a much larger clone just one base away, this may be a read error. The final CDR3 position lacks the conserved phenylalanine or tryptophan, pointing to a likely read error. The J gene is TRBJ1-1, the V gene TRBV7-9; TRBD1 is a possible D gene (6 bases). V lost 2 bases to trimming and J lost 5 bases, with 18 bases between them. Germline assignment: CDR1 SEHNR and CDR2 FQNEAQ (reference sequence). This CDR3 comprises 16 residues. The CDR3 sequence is CASSLIVGGHVTEAFL. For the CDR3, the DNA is TGTGCCAGCAGCTTAATAGTGGGGGGGCATGTGACTGAAGCTTTCCTT.

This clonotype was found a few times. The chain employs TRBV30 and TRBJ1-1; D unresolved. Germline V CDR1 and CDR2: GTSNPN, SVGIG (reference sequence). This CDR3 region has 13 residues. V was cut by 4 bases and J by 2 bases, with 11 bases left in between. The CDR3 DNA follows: TGTGCCTGGACTCGGGTCGGTAACACTGAAGCTTTCTTT. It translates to CAWTRVGNTEAFF.

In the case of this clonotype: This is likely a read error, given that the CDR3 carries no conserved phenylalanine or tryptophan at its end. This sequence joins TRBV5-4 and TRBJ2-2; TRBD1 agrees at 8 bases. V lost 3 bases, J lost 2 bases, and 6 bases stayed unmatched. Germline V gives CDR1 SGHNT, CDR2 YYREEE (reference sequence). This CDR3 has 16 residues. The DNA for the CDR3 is TGTGCCAGCAGCTCACAGGACAGGGCCAACACCGGGGAGCTGTTTTCT. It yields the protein CASSSQDRANTGELFS.

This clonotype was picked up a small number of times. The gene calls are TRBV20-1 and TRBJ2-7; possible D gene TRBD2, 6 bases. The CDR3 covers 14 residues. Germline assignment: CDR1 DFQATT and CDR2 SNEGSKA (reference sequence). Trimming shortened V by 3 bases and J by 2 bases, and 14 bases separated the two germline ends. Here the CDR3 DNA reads TGCAGTGCTAGGCCTCCAGCGGGCACCTACGAGCAGTACTTC. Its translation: CSARPPAGTYEQYF.

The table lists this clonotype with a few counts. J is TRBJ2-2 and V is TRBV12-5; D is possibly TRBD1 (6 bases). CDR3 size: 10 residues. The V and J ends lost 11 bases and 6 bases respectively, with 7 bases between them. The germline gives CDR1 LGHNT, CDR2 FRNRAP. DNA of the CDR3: TGTGCTTCAGGGGCCGGGGAGCTGTTTTTT. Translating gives CASGAGELFF.

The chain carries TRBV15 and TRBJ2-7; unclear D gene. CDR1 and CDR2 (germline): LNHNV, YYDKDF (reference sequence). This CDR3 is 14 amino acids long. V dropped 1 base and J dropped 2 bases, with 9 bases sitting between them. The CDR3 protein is CATSRGVLPYEQYF. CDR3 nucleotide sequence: TGTGCCACCAGCAGAGGGGTCTTACCCTACGAGCAGTACTTC.

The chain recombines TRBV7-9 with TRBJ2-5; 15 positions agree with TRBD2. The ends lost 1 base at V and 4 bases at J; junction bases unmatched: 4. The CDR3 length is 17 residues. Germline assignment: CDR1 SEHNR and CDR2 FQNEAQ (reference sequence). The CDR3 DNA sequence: TGTGCCAGCAGCTTAGAGGGACTAGCGGGAGGAAGAGAGACCCAGTACTTC. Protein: CASSLEGLAGGRETQYF.